The clone carrying this T cell receptor (beta chain) was counted only a few times. Its antigen is unidentified. The data are from a study of cytotoxic CD8 clonotypes in ibrutinib-treated CLL. Study-wide findings and caveats: Public clonotypes were rare and shrank or held steady on treatment. Clonality increased at ibrutinib response and stayed stable in sustained remission. At progression, however, it fell back toward baseline. Baseline levels of clonality went above those of age-matched healthy donors and moved with circulating CD8+ T-cell counts.

Target depth was 1 in 200,000 to 1 in 1 million T cells, about 10x per clonotype. Method: immunoSEQ multiplex PCR; TCRdb's copy keeps in-frame clones and lacks some. The sample has about 160,000 clones, about four fifths seen once. The CDR3 is 15 residues long. Germline CDR1 reads MNHNS; CDR2 reads SASEGT. V shed 6 bases and J shed 3 bases, with 18 bases lying between them. The specimen comprised PBMCs, sampled after 12 months of ibrutinib treatment. The source is a human donor with chronic lymphocytic leukemia. The V and J genes are TRBV6-1 and TRBJ2-7; maybe TRBD1 (8 bases). The CDR3 sequence is CASRPYRGGFYEQYF. CDR3 DNA: TGTGCCAGCAGGCCCTACAGGGGGGGATTCTACGAGCAGTACTTC.